This T cell receptor beta chain is from a study of shared clonotypes between healthy human individuals. The authors ran the assay at deep level. Profiled with immunoSEQ multiplex PCR; TCRdb holds only in-frame clones, not every one. The sample lists about 1.1 million clones; around 78% were seen once. CDR3 length: 16 residues. Germline loops: CDR1 MGHRA, CDR2 YSYEKL. V lost 3 bases, J lost 0 bases, and 14 bases lay in between. The rearrangement uses TRBV4-1 and TRBJ1-1, with D unresolved. Sequenced: memory CD4+ T cells from PBMCs. The subset denotes: CD45RA-negative fraction. The source is a man younger than 30 in good health. Some clones in this sample may be carry-over from other donors' samples. The CDR3 is CASSQSPAAMNTEAFF. The CDR3 bases are TGCGCCAGCAGCCAGTCCCCAGCCGCTATGAACACTGAAGCTTTCTTT.